The T cell receptor (beta chain) under discussion was sequenced for a study of cytomegalovirus exposure and HLA in healthy donors. General study points: Both high specificity and high sensitivity reportedly marked the classifier's diagnosis of cytomegalovirus status. In an earlier analysis, in 620 or so donors, most V segments appeared productive either ~90% or ~30% of the time.

The CDR3 length is 15 residues. Looked up from germline, CDR1 is SEHNR and CDR2 is FQNEAQ (reference sequence). Losses at the gene ends were 5 bases for V and 6 bases for J; bases not matched to a gene: 12. Turning to this clone: Its antigen is unknown.

PCR involved 60 Vbeta and 13 Jbeta primers. Clones were read by immunoSEQ multiplex PCR, and TCRdb kept only the in-frame ones, dropping some. The profile shows fewer than 200,000 clones, roughly 70% of them singletons. This TCR was sampled from a middle-aged man in good health and CMV-seropositive. The sample taken for sequencing was PBMCs. The chain employs TRBV7-9 and TRBJ1-2; TRBD1 agrees at 7 bases. For the CDR3, the DNA is TGTGCCAGCAGCCCTATCACGCCACAGGGGAATGGCTACACCTTC. This encodes CASSPITPQGNGYTF.